Presented here are 26 T cell receptor beta chains from one specimen sequenced in a study of control samples from healthy donors and cancer patients. This table comes from immunoSEQ multiplex PCR, and its TCRdb copy is limited to in-frame clones, with some not included. The sample has fewer than 110,000 clones, roughly 89% seen once. The sample taken for sequencing was PBMCs. The origin of the receptors is a man between 60 and 75 years old with lung cancer.

The CDR3 DNA reads as TGTGCCTGGAGGCGGGGTGTGGCTAGCGGGGGTCCTGATACGCAGTATTTT. This sequence encodes CAWRRGVASGGPDTQYF. The gene calls are TRBV30 and TRBJ2-3; the match to TRBD2 covers 10 bases. Trimming at V came to 3 bases and at J to 6 bases, leaving 15 bases not matched to a gene. Germline assignment: CDR1 GTSNPN and CDR2 SVGIG (reference sequence). The CDR3 covers 17 residues.

This chain links TRBV12-3 or TRBV12-4 with TRBJ1-1; D might be TRBD1 (6 bases). V was clipped by 6 bases and J by 7 bases, with 12 bases between them. The CDR3 is 12 residues long. CDR3 sequence (DNA): TGTGCCAGCAGCCCTAGGGGGGTTGAAGCTTTCTTT. As protein: CASSPRGVEAFF.

CDR3 DNA sequence: TGTGCCAGCAGCCAATACGTCCGGGATAATTCACCCCTCCACTTT. The encoded protein is CASSQYVRDNSPLHF. V and J are TRBV16 and TRBJ1-6; D uncertain. Germline V gene lookup returns CDR1 KGHSY and CDR2 FQNENV. The CDR3 is 15 residues long. V shed 1 base and J shed 5 bases, with 9 bases lying between them.

This sequence joins TRBV6-5 and TRBJ2-3; 7 nucleotides align to TRBD2. CDR3 length equals 14 residues. Per germline, CDR1 MNHEY and CDR2 SVGAGI. After removal of 6 bases from V and 2 bases from J, the junction contained 5 bases not matched to a gene. Here the CDR3 DNA reads TGTGCCAGCAGGACCGGGGGGAACACAGATACGCAGTATTTT. Residues: CASRTGGNTDTQYF.

The CDR3 DNA reads TGTGCCAGCAGCGAAAGGGTGAACACTGAAGCTTTCTTT. This codes for CASSERVNTEAFF. The V and J genes are TRBV7-3 and TRBJ1-1; D unresolved. Germline lookup yields CDR1 SGHTA and CDR2 FQGTGA. Trimming removed 5 bases from V and 0 bases from J, with 7 bases in between. The CDR3 runs to 13 residues. The full variable domain, with the rest looked up from reference TRBV7-3 and TRBJ1-1, is GAGVSQTPSNKVTEKGKYVELRCDPISGHTALYWYRQSLGQGPEFLIYFQGTGAADDSGLPNDRFFAVRPEGSVSTLKIQRTERGDSAVYLCASSERVNTEAFFGQGTRLTVV.

V usage is TRBV11-3 and J usage is TRBJ1-1; no clear D gene. CDR1 and CDR2 (germline): SGHNT, YENEEA. The CDR3 sequence is 13 residues long. V lost 8 bases and J lost 0, with 10 bases in between. CDR3 bases: TGTGCCAGCTCACGGACCATGAACACTGAAGCTTTCTTT. Its protein is CASSRTMNTEAFF.

This clone is a singleton in its sample. The chain joins TRBV6-5 to TRBJ2-2; D is undetermined. CDR1 MNHEY and CDR2 SVGAGI come from the germline V gene. V was clipped by 5 bases and J by 7 bases, with 14 bases between them. CDR3 length equals 14 residues. This CDR3 is CASSRWLENGELFF. The DNA of the CDR3 is TGTGCCAGCAGTAGATGGTTAGAAAACGGGGAGCTGTTTTTT.

V is TRBV27 and J is TRBJ2-6; TRBD1 agrees at 8 bases. The trim removed 3 bases at V and 2 bases at J, leaving 6 bases unmatched. The CDR3 is made up of 17 amino acids. Germline lookup yields CDR1 MNHEY and CDR2 SMNVEV (reference sequence). The CDR3 DNA follows: TGTGCCAGCAGTTTGGCCCCGACAGGGGCTGGGGCCAACGTCCTGACTTTC. Amino acid sequence: CASSLAPTGAGANVLTF.

The J gene is TRBJ2-7, the V gene TRBV6-5; 10 nucleotides align to TRBD1. From germline, CDR1 is MNHEY and CDR2 SVGAGI. Germline trimming cut 10 bases from V and 7 bases from J; bases unmatched to any gene: 10. CDR3 length: 13 amino acids. CDR3 coding DNA: TGTGCCATCACCGGGACAGGGGATTGGGAGCAGTACTTC. The encoded protein is CAITGTGDWEQYF.

The V and J genes are TRBV12-3 or TRBV12-4 and TRBJ1-1, with D unclear. This CDR3 is 12 amino acids long. V was shortened by 3 bases and J by 3 bases, with 5 bases between the two germline ends. The CDR3 nucleotides are TGTGCCAGCAGTTTCTCGGACACTGAAGCTTTCTTT. Its translation is CASSFSDTEAFF.

V gene TRBV18 combines with J gene TRBJ1-2; D gene ambiguous. V dropped 2 bases and J dropped 6 bases, with 16 bases sitting between them. In germline, CDR1 is KGHSH, CDR2 LQKENI. This CDR3 comprises 15 residues. Here the CDR3 DNA reads TGTGCCAGCTCACCATCTAACTCCCGGCAGGATGGCTACACCTTC. This gives the protein CASSPSNSRQDGYTF.

The J gene is TRBJ2-2, the V gene TRBV24-1; 9 nucleotides align to TRBD2. Germline V CDR1 and CDR2: KGHDR, SFDVKD. The CDR3 spans 15 residues. The V and J ends lost 4 bases and 6 bases, in that order; junction bases with no gene match: 5. In nucleotides, the CDR3 is TGTGCCACCAGTGACCCTAGACTAGCGGCCGGGGAGCTGTTTTTT. This sequence encodes CATSDPRLAAGELFF.

The rearrangement links TRBV3-1 (or the pseudogene TRBV3-2) to TRBJ1-2; no clear D gene. This CDR3 is built from 13 residues. V was trimmed by 4 bases and J by 3 bases, leaving 9 bases between them. CDR1 is LGHDT, CDR2 YNNKEL, per germline (reference sequence). The CDR3 reads CASSRINDYGYTF. DNA for the CDR3: TGTGCCAGCAGCCGGATAAATGACTATGGCTACACCTTC.

The chain recombines TRBV4-1 with TRBJ1-6; 7 nucleotides match TRBD1. V lost 5 bases and J lost 9; bases outside the gene matches: 10. This CDR3 contains 15 residues. The germline gives CDR1 MGHRA, CDR2 YSYEKL. The CDR3 DNA reads TGCGCCAGCAGCGCCCAACGGACAGGAGGTTCACCCCTCCACTTT. It encodes CASSAQRTGGSPLHF.

The chain combines TRBV7-9 with TRBJ2-4; D is undetermined. The CDR3 runs to 14 residues. From germline, CDR1 is SEHNR and CDR2 FQNEAQ (reference sequence). Trimming cost V 6 bases and J 0 bases, with 9 bases left between them. This chain's CDR3 is CASRPSLAKNIQYF. As DNA, the CDR3 is TGTGCCAGCAGACCCTCACTAGCCAAAAACATTCAGTACTTC.

This chain connects TRBV15 to TRBJ1-3; a possible D gene is TRBD1 (6 bases). The CDR3 has 13 amino acids. V gave up 5 bases and J gave up 6 bases, with 11 bases separating them. CDR1 and CDR2 (germline): LNHNV, YYDKDF (reference sequence). The CDR3 loop reads CATSPGGENTIYF. CDR3 coding DNA: TGTGCCACCAGCCCCGGGGGCGAAAACACCATATATTTT.

The rearrangement joins TRBV11-2 to TRBJ2-6; 7 bases match TRBD2. The V gene end was trimmed by 5 bases and the J gene end by 4 bases; junction bases not matched to a gene: 14. Germline CDR1 SGHAT, CDR2 FQNNGV. The CDR3 spans 18 residues. CDR3 protein: CASSPNFAGVSGANVLTF. As DNA, the CDR3 is TGTGCCAGCAGCCCAAACTTCGCGGGGGTCTCAGGGGCCAACGTCCTGACTTTC.

The rearrangement uses TRBV2 and TRBJ1-1, with D perhaps matching TRBD1 (6 bases). The length of the CDR3 is 15 residues. Germline V gives CDR1 SNHLY, CDR2 FYNNEI. The V end was cut by 6 bases, the J end by 2 bases, with 16 bases between. The CDR3 DNA reads TGTGCCAGCAGCCTCGGGGGGCACCGAAACACTGAAGCTTTCTTT. It is translated as CASSLGGHRNTEAFF.

This clone was recorded a few times. The chain uses TRBV14 and TRBJ2-2, with D possibly being TRBD2 (5 bases). Germline V gene lookup returns CDR1 SGHDN and CDR2 FVKESK. This CDR3 contains 16 residues. V shed 0 bases and J shed 2 bases, with 10 bases lying between them. CDR3 protein: CASSQDTGVNTGELFF. The CDR3 region has the DNA TGTGCCAGCAGCCAAGATACCGGGGTAAACACCGGGGAGCTGTTTTTT.

J is TRBJ2-5 and V is TRBV13; D possibly matches TRBD1 or TRBD2 (6 bases each). Germline V CDR1 and CDR2: PRHDT, FYEKMQ (reference sequence). The CDR3 is 14 residues long. Between the trimmed V and J ends, which lost 2 bases and 1 base, there was a span of 8 bases. CDR3 sequence (DNA): TGTGCCAGCAGCTTAAGGGGGGCCCAAGAGACCCAGTACTTC. Protein product: CASSLRGAQETQYF.

This sequence joins TRBV9 and TRBJ1-2, with unresolved D. CDR1 is SGDLS, CDR2 YYNGEE, per germline. V lost 1 base and J lost 8, with 24 bases in between. The CDR3 runs 17 residues. This CDR3 reads CASSVMKAEGGIYGYTF. The CDR3 DNA is TGTGCCAGCAGCGTAATGAAGGCAGAGGGAGGGATTTACGGCTACACCTTC.

V and J are TRBV6-5 and TRBJ1-2, with D maybe TRBD1 (5 bases). Germline V CDR1 and CDR2: MNHEY, SVGAGI. V lost 6 bases and J 4 bases, leaving 9 bases between the germline ends. The CDR3 is 12 amino acids. The CDR3 loop is CASRQGPYGYTF. The CDR3 DNA reads TGTGCCAGCAGGCAGGGACCCTATGGCTACACCTTC.

DNA for the CDR3: TGTGCCACCCGTAGCGGGGGGGCCAACAATGAGCAGTTCTTC. Amino acid sequence: CATRSGGANNEQFF. V and J are TRBV24-1 and TRBJ2-1; 11 bases map to TRBD2. The CDR3 sequence is 14 residues long. J lost 5 bases, V lost 9 bases, and 5 bases had no gene match. CDR1 KGHDR and CDR2 SFDVKD come from the germline V gene.

The chain carries TRBV25-1 and TRBJ1-1, with D possibly being TRBD1 (5 bases). This CDR3 region has 15 residues. V lost 0 bases, J lost 5 bases, and 13 bases lay in between. Germline-derived CDR1 and CDR2 are MGHDK and SYGVNS. CDR3 loop: CASSEYRGSGTEAFF. The CDR3 DNA reads as TGTGCCAGCAGTGAATACCGGGGCTCTGGGACTGAAGCTTTCTTT.

This rearrangement joins TRBV5-1 to TRBJ2-1; perhaps TRBD2 as D (6 bases). Trimming left V 2 bases short and J 4 bases short, with 10 bases between. CDR1 SGHRS and CDR2 YFSETQ come from the germline V gene. This CDR3 has 14 amino acids. This CDR3 is CASSLTGDYNEQFF. The CDR3 nucleotides read TGCGCCAGCAGCTTAACGGGGGATTACAATGAGCAGTTCTTC.

The rearrangement uses TRBV7-2 and TRBJ1-5; 7 bases line up with TRBD1. The CDR3 covers 15 residues. Unmatched junction bases numbered 6, after V lost 5 bases and J lost 2 bases. Germline values: CDR1 SGHTA, CDR2 FQGNSA. The CDR3 region has the DNA TGTGCCAGCAGCACGTGGACAGGAGGCAATCAGCCCCAGCATTTT. Amino acids: CASSTWTGGNQPQHF.